These 5 T cell receptor beta chains were sequenced from one sample in a study of response to subunit inactivated influenza vaccine. TCRdb reprocessed the RT-PCR reads via MiXCR and lists one record per CDR3 protein. The data show 500,000 to 550,000 distinct CDR3 sequences, approximately 7.1% seen once. Sequences were derived from PBMCs from blood, sampled around 25 months after vaccination. These receptors were taken from a man between 50 and 75 years old who received an inactivated influenza vaccine.

The V gene is TRBV5-1, the J gene TRBJ2-1, with 9 bases lining up with TRBD1. The germline gives CDR1 SGHRS, CDR2 YFSETQ. The CDR3 runs to 15 residues. V trimming: 3 bases; J trimming: 8 bases; junction bases outside the gene matches: 9. CDR3 sequence reads: CASSYGTGSLDEQFF. The CDR3, as DNA: TGCGCCAGCAGCTACGGGACAGGGTCTCTCGATGAGCAGTTCTTC.

This clonotype has more than one count but fewer than ten. The rearrangement links TRBV12-3 or TRBV12-4 to TRBJ2-7; TRBD1 is a possible D gene (5 bases). The V end lost 5 bases, the J end lost 2 bases, and 10 bases lay between the germline ends. This CDR3 has 13 amino acids. This CDR3 reads CASSQGDTYEQYF. The CDR3 DNA reads as TGTGCCAGCAGTCAAGGGGATACCTACGAGCAGTACTTC.

There are many counts of this clonotype. The chain has TRBV29-1 and TRBJ2-3; 7 nucleotides agree with TRBD1. V lost 6 bases to trimming and J lost 8 bases; unmatched junction nucleotides: 5. The CDR3 consists of 11 residues. Per the germline V gene, CDR1 is SQVTM and CDR2 is ANQGSEA. The CDR3 protein is CSVTGSGTQYF. In nucleotides, the CDR3 is TGCAGCGTGACAGGGTCCGGTACGCAGTATTTT.

The chain carries TRBV5-1 and TRBJ1-6; D possibly corresponds to TRBD1 (6 bases). Germline CDR1 SGHRS, CDR2 YFSETQ. The CDR3 sequence is 15 residues long. Trimming pared 2 bases from V and 7 bases from J, leaving 13 bases between. Here the CDR3 DNA reads TGCGCCAGCAGCTTACAGGGTCCCCCAAATTCACCCCTCCACTTT. Amino acid sequence: CASSLQGPPNSPLHF.

The CDR3 nucleotides are TGTGCCAGCAGTTACCGAAGCTCCTACGAGCAGTACTTC. Translated: CASSYRSSYEQYF. The V call is TRBV6-5, the J call TRBJ2-7, with D unresolved. The CDR3 has 13 amino acids. V lost 2 bases and J lost 0, with 5 bases in between. Per germline, CDR1 MNHEY and CDR2 SVGAGI.